The 13 T cell receptor beta chains below all came from one sample that was sequenced in a study of blood T cell repertoires in COVID-19. Profiling relied on immunoSEQ multiplex PCR, and the TCRdb table lists in-frame clones only, not all of them. The repertoire holds approximately 330,000 clones, with roughly 90% as singletons. Sequencing was performed on peripheral blood. These receptors were collected from a man younger than 45 with COVID-19, enrolled during active disease.

This chain connects TRBV19 to TRBJ1-2, with D tentatively TRBD1 (6 bases). The V end was cut by 3 bases, the J end by 1 base, with 15 bases between. Germline values: CDR1 LNHDA, CDR2 SQIVND (reference sequence). The CDR3 is 16 residues long. CDR3 amino acids: CASSILYRDHNYGYTF. The CDR3 DNA sequence: TGTGCCAGTAGTATCTTGTACAGGGACCATAACTATGGCTACACCTTC.

The chain recombines TRBV2 with TRBJ2-1; TRBD1 aligns across 7 bases. The length of the CDR3 is 16 residues. With V trimmed by 5 bases and J by 0 bases, 7 bases remained unmatched. Germline CDR1 is SNHLY and CDR2 is FYNNEI. The CDR3 sequence is CASSYTDRDSYNEQFF. Here the CDR3 DNA reads TGTGCCAGCAGTTACACCGACAGGGACTCCTACAATGAGCAGTTCTTC. Full variable domain (remainder filled in from reference TRBV2 and TRBJ2-1): EPEVTQTPSHQVTQMGQEVILRCVPISNHLYFYWYRQILGQKVEFLVSFYNNEISEKSEIFDDQFSVERPDGSNFTLKIRSTKLEDSAMYFCASSYTDRDSYNEQFFGPGTRLTVL.

This chain connects TRBV19 to TRBJ2-2; 7 nucleotides agree with TRBD1. J gave up 1 base and V 2 bases, and 4 bases lay outside the gene matches. Germline assignment: CDR1 LNHDA and CDR2 SQIVND (reference sequence). CDR3 length: 16 amino acids. The CDR3 region has the DNA TGTGCCAGTAGTATATCCGGGACAGTGAACACCGGGGAGCTGTTTTTT. Protein product: CASSISGTVNTGELFF. The entire variable domain, with the rest obtained from reference TRBV19 and TRBJ2-2, is as follows: DGGITQSPKYLFRKEGQNVTLSCEQNLNHDAMYWYRQDPGQGLRLIYYSQIVNDFQKGDIAEGYSVSREKKESFPLTVTSAQKNPTAFYLCASSISGTVNTGELFFGEGSRLTVL.

This rearrangement joins TRBV28 to TRBJ1-2; D might be TRBD1 (6 bases). V shed 6 bases and J shed 2 bases, with 13 bases lying between them. The V gene's germline CDR1 is MDHEN and CDR2 SYDVKM. This CDR3 is 14 amino acids long. CDR3 in amino acids: CASSQGSINYGYTF. DNA of the CDR3: TGTGCCAGCAGCCAGGGGTCGATAAACTATGGCTACACCTTC.

V usage is TRBV7-2 and J usage is TRBJ1-6; D is unresolved. The CDR3 is made up of 16 amino acids. The V end was cut by 4 bases, the J end by 2 bases, with 12 bases between. Germline-derived CDR1 and CDR2 are SGHTA and FQGNSA. This chain's CDR3 is CASSSRQLTYNSPLHF. The CDR3 nucleotides read TGTGCCAGCAGCTCCCGCCAACTAACCTATAATTCACCCCTCCACTTT.

V is TRBV2 and J is TRBJ2-7; 7 nucleotides line up with TRBD2. The length of the CDR3 is 17 residues. V shed 0 bases and J 2 bases; nucleotides not matched to a gene: 10. The germline V gene has CDR1 SNHLY and CDR2 FYNNEI. CDR3 protein: CASSEAPSGISTYEQYF. CDR3 sequence (DNA): TGTGCCAGCAGTGAAGCGCCTAGCGGCATCAGTACCTACGAGCAGTACTTC. The whole variable domain, remainder taken from reference TRBV2 and TRBJ2-7, is EPEVTQTPSHQVTQMGQEVILRCVPISNHLYFYWYRQILGQKVEFLVSFYNNEISEKSEIFDDQFSVERPDGSNFTLKIRSTKLEDSAMYFCASSEAPSGISTYEQYFGPGTRLTVT.

The rearrangement joins TRBV19 to TRBJ1-1; D gene uncertain. Germline assignment: CDR1 LNHDA and CDR2 SQIVND (reference sequence). The CDR3 covers 12 residues. Trimming shortened V by 6 bases and J by 1 base, and 6 bases separated the two germline ends. The CDR3 DNA is TGTGCCAGTAGAGACAAGAACACTGAAGCTTTCTTT. Translating it yields CASRDKNTEAFF.

This chain joins TRBV19 and TRBJ2-1; tentatively, D is TRBD1 (6 bases). The CDR3 spans 16 residues. Trimming removed 4 bases from V and 2 bases from J, with 15 bases in between. Germline-derived CDR1 and CDR2 are LNHDA and SQIVND (reference sequence). The CDR3 region is CASSKGPNRAYNEQFF. In DNA, the CDR3 is TGTGCCAGTAGTAAGGGCCCTAACAGGGCCTACAATGAGCAGTTCTTC.

The chain combines TRBV6-6 with TRBJ2-7, with D perhaps matching TRBD1 (7 bases). The CDR3 is 14 amino acids. V was clipped by 6 bases and J by 7 bases, with 19 bases between them. CDR1 is MNHNY and CDR2 is SVGAGI in the germline V gene (reference sequence). CDR3 DNA sequence: TGTGCCAGCAGCCCGGACAGGCCCGGAGGGGAGCAGTACTTC. Its protein product is CASSPDRPGGEQYF.

V usage is TRBV29-1 and J usage is TRBJ2-3; 7 bases fit TRBD1. V gave up 7 bases and J gave up 1 base; unmatched junction bases: 8. Germline CDR1 is SQVTM and CDR2 is ANQGSEA. The CDR3 loop spans 14 amino acids. CDR3 amino acids: CSAIRDRGTDTQYF. The DNA of the CDR3 is TGCAGCGCCATCCGGGACAGAGGCACAGATACGCAGTATTTT.

The chain is built from TRBV7-3 and TRBJ2-7, with 8 bases matching TRBD1. V shed 3 bases, J shed 2 bases, and the junction held 6 bases outside the gene matches. Germline assignment: CDR1 SGHTA and CDR2 FQGTGA. CDR3 length: 15 residues. Written as DNA, the CDR3 is TGTGCCAGCAGCTTCACCGGGACAGGACCCTACGAGCAGTACTTC. Amino acid sequence: CASSFTGTGPYEQYF.

For the CDR3, the DNA is TGCGCCAGCAGCTTGGGCCATAGCGGGAGTGCAGATACGCAGTATTTT. Translation gives CASSLGHSGSADTQYF. This chain joins TRBV5-1 and TRBJ2-3; 9 nucleotides line up with TRBD2. The CDR3 has 16 amino acids. The trim removed 0 bases at V and 4 bases at J, leaving 6 bases unmatched. Germline CDR1 reads SGHRS; CDR2 reads YFSETQ. The full variable domain, its missing parts supplied by reference TRBV5-1 and TRBJ2-3, is KAGVTQTPRYLIKTRGQQVTLSCSPISGHRSVSWYQQTPGQGLQFLFEYFSETQRNKGNFPGRFSGRQFSNSRSEMNVSTLELGDSALYLCASSLGHSGSADTQYFGPGTRLTVL.

This chain connects TRBV5-1 to TRBJ2-1; 8 positions match TRBD1. Germline V gene data show CDR1 as SGHRS and CDR2 as YFSETQ. Trimming at V came to 4 bases and at J to 4 bases, leaving 4 bases not matched to a gene. This CDR3 contains 14 residues. Here the CDR3 reads CASSQDREYNEQFF. The CDR3 DNA reads as TGCGCCAGCAGCCAGGACAGGGAATACAATGAGCAGTTCTTC.